This T cell receptor (beta chain) emerged from a study of blood T cell repertoires in COVID-19. This CDR3 is 16 amino acids long. V lost 5 bases to trimming and J lost 2 bases; unmatched junction nucleotides: 7. From germline, CDR1 is SEHNR and CDR2 FQNEAQ (reference sequence). TCRdb's copy holds only in-frame clones and misses some; the assay was immunoSEQ multiplex PCR. The table has roughly 68,000 clones, approximately 90% seen once. V gene TRBV7-9 combines with J gene TRBJ2-7; 12 nucleotides line up with TRBD2. The clonotype originates from a woman between 45 and 60 years old with COVID-19, enrolled during active disease. The source material was peripheral blood. Here the CDR3 reads CASSPRLAGEAYEQYF. For the CDR3, the DNA is TGTGCCAGCAGCCCTAGACTAGCGGGAGAAGCCTACGAGCAGTACTTC.